The rows below give T cell receptor beta chains drawn from one sample of a study of T cells in Graves' hyperthyroidism and ophthalmopathy. TCRdb processed the multiplex PCR reads anew with MiXCR; each CDR3 protein has one entry. The data hold 200,000 to 250,000 distinct CDR3 sequences, with approximately 23% observed a single time. The specimen sequenced was blood. The receptors originated from a woman between 35 and 50 years old with Graves' ophthalmopathy. CDR3s include the opening cysteine and the closing phenylalanine or tryptophan. D genes are given only for firm matches. Clone size is given for some rows only: seen once, a few or many times, or a class if the clone is expanded.

j_call v_call d_call clone_size cdr3_length cdr3_nt cdr3_aa
TRBJ2-7 TRBV5-1 TRBD1 many 16 TGCGCCAGCAGCTTGAAACAGGGGCAACGCTCCTACGAGCAGTACTTC CASSLKQGQRSYEQYF
TRBJ1-5 TRBV19 TRBD1 NA 15 TGTGCCAGTAGTAGGGGACAGGGCGCCAATCAGCCCCAGCATTTT CASSRGQGANQPQHF
TRBJ2-7 TRBV11-2 NA NA 15 TGTGCCAGCAGCTTAGGACCGGGGCCCTCCTACGAGCAGTACTTC CASSLGPGPSYEQYF
TRBJ2-7 TRBV28 NA many 15 TGTGCCAGCGTTGGGGGCGAGGCCAGGGCCTACGAGCAGTACTTC CASVGGEARAYEQYF
TRBJ2-5 TRBV6-5 TRBD2 NA 15 TGTGCCAGCAGTTACGGCGGGGGGGGAGAAGAGACCCAGTACTTC CASSYGGGGEETQYF
TRBJ2-7 TRBV20-1 TRBD2 many 14 TGCAGTGCTAGAATCGGGACTAGCGGCTACGAGCAGTACTTC CSARIGTSGYEQYF
TRBJ1-2 TRBV7-9 TRBD1 many 14 TGTGCCAGCAGTTTGGGACAGCTTAACTATGGCTACACCTTC CASSLGQLNYGYTF
TRBJ2-5 TRBV15 NA many 12 TGTGCCACCGGTCGGCCTCAGGAGACCCAGTACTTC CATGRPQETQYF
TRBJ2-2 TRBV5-1 NA many 15 TGCGCCAGCAGCTTGGGTGTAGGTTTCACCGGGGAGCTGTTTTTT CASSLGVGFTGELFF
TRBJ2-1 TRBV11-1 TRBD1 few 15 TGTGCCAGCAGCTTAAGACAGGGGAATCACAATGAGCAGTTCTTC CASSLRQGNHNEQFF
TRBJ1-2 TRBV6-1 TRBD1 many 15 TGTGCCAGCAGTGAAGCGCCGGGACAGGGAGATGGCTACACCTTC CASSEAPGQGDGYTF
TRBJ2-7 TRBV10-3 NA many 11 TGTGCCGTCAGTGAGGAGTACGAGCAGTACTTC CAVSEEYEQYF
TRBJ2-7 TRBV6-2/TRBV6-3 TRBD1 NA 16 TGTGCCAGCAGTTATCCTGGCAATCGGGACAGCTACGAGCAGTACTTC CASSYPGNRDSYEQYF
TRBJ2-5 TRBV7-6 TRBD2 many 12 TGTGCGGTAGCGGGAATAGTAGAGACCCAGTACTTC CAVAGIVETQYF
TRBJ1-3 TRBV9 NA many 16 TGTGCCAGCAGCGACGACAGGTCGATCTCTGGAAACACCATATATTTT CASSDDRSISGNTIYF
TRBJ1-1 TRBV30 TRBD1 many 15 TGTGCCTGGAGTGTTAAGACAGGGGCGAACACTGAAGCTTTCTTT CAWSVKTGANTEAFF
TRBJ2-7 TRBV6-5 NA many 14 TGTGCCAGCCCCGACAGGCCTCGGGACTACGAGCAGTACTTC CASPDRPRDYEQYF
TRBJ1-5 TRBV4-1 NA many 13 TGCGCCAGCAGCGAATTCGGGGGTCAGCCCCAGCATTTT CASSEFGGQPQHF
TRBJ1-1 TRBV15 NA NA 15 TGTGCCACCAGCTACGATAGGAACATCCTTACTCCCGCTTTCTTT CATSYDRNILTPAFF
TRBJ1-6 TRBV2 TRBD1 once 16 TGTGCCAGCAGCCAAACCCTACAGGGGGCCTATTCACCCCTCCACTTT CASSQTLQGAYSPLHF
TRBJ1-2 TRBV29-1 TRBD1 NA 13 TGCAGCGTTGATGGGACAGGGAACTATGGCTACACCTTC CSVDGTGNYGYTF
TRBJ1-5 TRBV19 NA NA 17 TGTGCCAGTAATTATAGAACGCCAGGGATGAACAATCAGCCCCAGCATTTT CASNYRTPGMNNQPQHF
TRBJ2-7 TRBV24-1 TRBD2 many 13 TGTGCCACCAGTGCGGGAGGGCCCTACGAGCAGTACTTC CATSAGGPYEQYF
TRBJ2-5 TRBV24-1 TRBD1 NA 15 TGTGCCAGCAGGGAAAGGACAGGGGATGGGGAGACCCAGTACTTC CASRERTGDGETQYF
TRBJ2-7 TRBV20-1 NA few 12 TGCAGTGCTAGAGGACAAGAGTACGAGCAGTACTTC CSARGQEYEQYF
TRBJ2-7 TRBV19 TRBD2 many 14 TGTGCCAGTAGTACGACCGGGACTAGATACGAGCAGTACTTC CASSTTGTRYEQYF
TRBJ1-1 TRBV6-5 NA many 17 TGTGCCAGCAGTTACGGGCAGGGTCGAAGCCAGAACACTGAAGCTTTCTTT CASSYGQGRSQNTEAFF
TRBJ2-7 TRBV2 NA few 12 TGTGCCAGCAGAAGACAGACCTACGAGCAGTACTTC CASRRQTYEQYF
TRBJ1-6 TRBV25-1 TRBD1 many 15 TGTGCCAGCAGTGAACTACAGGGGCTAAATTCACCCCTCCACTTT CASSELQGLNSPLHF
TRBJ2-7 TRBV6-2/TRBV6-3 NA NA 11 TGTGCCAGCAGTTACCGGTTGGGCCAGTACTTC CASSYRLGQYF
TRBJ2-7 TRBV27 NA few 13 TGTGCCAGCAGTGGCGGGACCTCTTTTGAGCAGTACTTC CASSGGTSFEQYF
TRBJ2-7 TRBV6-5 TRBD1 NA 14 TGTGCCAGCAGCCCCCCGGGACAGTCGGCCGAGCAGTACTTC CASSPPGQSAEQYF
TRBJ1-2 TRBV29-1 TRBD1 many 13 TGCAGCGTTGGAGACAGGGTAGGACGTGGCTACACCTTC CSVGDRVGRGYTF
TRBJ1-1 TRBV5-1 TRBD1 many 16 TGCGCCAGCAGCTTTCTCACCGGGACAGCGAACACTGAAGCTTTCTTT CASSFLTGTANTEAFF
TRBJ1-5 TRBV28 NA many 15 TGTGCCAGCAGTTCCGCCGGAGGTCCCAATCAGCCCCAGCATTTT CASSSAGGPNQPQHF
TRBJ2-5 TRBV6-1 TRBD2 many 15 TGTGCCAGCAGGATACTAGCGGGAGGTTTGGAGACCCAGTACTTC CASRILAGGLETQYF
TRBJ1-6 TRBV2 TRBD1 many 13 TGTGCCAGCAGCCGGACAGGAATAAGACCCCTCCACTTT CASSRTGIRPLHF
TRBJ1-2 TRBV6-1 TRBD1 NA 15 TGTGCCAGCAGTCCGGGACAGGCGTGGGGGTATGGCTACACCTTC CASSPGQAWGYGYTF
TRBJ1-1 TRBV20-1 NA few 13 TGCAGTGCTAGTAAACAAATGAACACTGAAGCTTTCTTT CSASKQMNTEAFF
TRBJ2-3 TRBV12-3/TRBV12-4 NA NA 13 TGTGCCAGCAGTTTAACTAGTTCAGATACGCAGTATTTT CASSLTSSDTQYF
TRBJ1-1 TRBV18 NA NA 15 TGTGCCAGCTCACCAGCGATCAGAACGAACACTGAAGCTTTCTTT CASSPAIRTNTEAFF
TRBJ1-1 TRBV25-1 NA many 13 TGTGCCACACTAAGAGAGGGAAACACTGAAGCTTTCTTT CATLREGNTEAFF
TRBJ2-7 TRBV6-5 NA many 12 TGTGCCAGCAGTTACTCGCTGGTAGAGCAGTACTTC CASSYSLVEQYF
TRBJ1-2 TRBV29-1 NA many 13 TGCAGCGTCGAAACTGGGGTAGGGTATGACTACACCTTC CSVETGVGYDYTF
TRBJ2-7 TRBV14 TRBD2 many 15 TGTGCCAGCAGCCTCTATTTAGCGGGAGGCCACGAGCAGTACTTC CASSLYLAGGHEQYF
TRBJ1-2 TRBV11-2 NA many 14 TGTGCCAGCAGCTTAGATTACGGGGCCTATGGCTACACCTTC CASSLDYGAYGYTF
TRBJ2-2 TRBV9 TRBD2 many 18 TGTGCCAGCAGCGCTTATACTCTAGCGGGAGGAAATACCGGGGAGCTGTTTTTT CASSAYTLAGGNTGELFF
TRBJ2-7 TRBV6-5 NA many 15 TGTGCCAGCAGTTACGTTCAGGGAAGCTCCTACGAGCAGTACTTC CASSYVQGSSYEQYF
TRBJ1-1 TRBV6-1 NA NA 15 TGTGCCAGCAGTGATTCGCAGGGGATGAACACTGAAGCTTTCTTT CASSDSQGMNTEAFF
TRBJ2-7 TRBV6-5 TRBD1 NA 14 TGTGCCAGCAGTTACAAGGGACAGACCTACGAGCAGTACTTC CASSYKGQTYEQYF
TRBJ2-7 TRBV7-2 TRBD1 many 16 TGTGCCAGCAGCTCCTGGACCGGGACAGGCAGGAACGAGCAGTACTTC CASSSWTGTGRNEQYF
TRBJ1-3 TRBV28 NA many 17 TGTGCCAGCAGTTTATGGTTACTGGGGGGTCCTGGAAACACCATATATTTT CASSLWLLGGPGNTIYF
TRBJ1-1 TRBV4-2 NA NA 17 TGTGCCAGCAGCCCCGGGGGGGGAATACGGATGAACACTGAAGCTTTCTTT CASSPGGGIRMNTEAFF
TRBJ1-1 TRBV4-1 TRBD1 many 16 TGCGCCAGCAGCCATCGCCCGGGACAGAGCCTCACTGAAGCTTTCTTT CASSHRPGQSLTEAFF
TRBJ2-5 TRBV29-1 NA many 15 TGCAGCGTTGAAGCCTCCCCAGGGGAGGTGGAGACCCAGTACTTC CSVEASPGEVETQYF
TRBJ2-2 TRBV6-1 TRBD2 once 15 TGTGCCAGCCGGTCTAGCGGGAGAGTGGGCGGGGAGCTGTTTTTT CASRSSGRVGGELFF
TRBJ1-1 TRBV4-3 NA NA 16 TGCGCCAGCAGCCAAGTGGGGTACCCGGAGGGGTCTGAAGCTTTCTTT CASSQVGYPEGSEAFF
TRBJ1-1 TRBV20-1 NA NA 15 TGCAGTGCTAGACCTAGAAATAATGGGTTCACTGAAGCTTTCTTT CSARPRNNGFTEAFF
TRBJ2-4 TRBV2 TRBD2 many 17 TGTGCCAGCAGTGAATATAGGACTAGCATAGCCAAAAACATTCAGTACTTC CASSEYRTSIAKNIQYF
TRBJ1-1 TRBV20-1 TRBD1 many 12 TGCAGTGCTGGGACAGGGAAGCCTGAAGCTTTCTTT CSAGTGKPEAFF